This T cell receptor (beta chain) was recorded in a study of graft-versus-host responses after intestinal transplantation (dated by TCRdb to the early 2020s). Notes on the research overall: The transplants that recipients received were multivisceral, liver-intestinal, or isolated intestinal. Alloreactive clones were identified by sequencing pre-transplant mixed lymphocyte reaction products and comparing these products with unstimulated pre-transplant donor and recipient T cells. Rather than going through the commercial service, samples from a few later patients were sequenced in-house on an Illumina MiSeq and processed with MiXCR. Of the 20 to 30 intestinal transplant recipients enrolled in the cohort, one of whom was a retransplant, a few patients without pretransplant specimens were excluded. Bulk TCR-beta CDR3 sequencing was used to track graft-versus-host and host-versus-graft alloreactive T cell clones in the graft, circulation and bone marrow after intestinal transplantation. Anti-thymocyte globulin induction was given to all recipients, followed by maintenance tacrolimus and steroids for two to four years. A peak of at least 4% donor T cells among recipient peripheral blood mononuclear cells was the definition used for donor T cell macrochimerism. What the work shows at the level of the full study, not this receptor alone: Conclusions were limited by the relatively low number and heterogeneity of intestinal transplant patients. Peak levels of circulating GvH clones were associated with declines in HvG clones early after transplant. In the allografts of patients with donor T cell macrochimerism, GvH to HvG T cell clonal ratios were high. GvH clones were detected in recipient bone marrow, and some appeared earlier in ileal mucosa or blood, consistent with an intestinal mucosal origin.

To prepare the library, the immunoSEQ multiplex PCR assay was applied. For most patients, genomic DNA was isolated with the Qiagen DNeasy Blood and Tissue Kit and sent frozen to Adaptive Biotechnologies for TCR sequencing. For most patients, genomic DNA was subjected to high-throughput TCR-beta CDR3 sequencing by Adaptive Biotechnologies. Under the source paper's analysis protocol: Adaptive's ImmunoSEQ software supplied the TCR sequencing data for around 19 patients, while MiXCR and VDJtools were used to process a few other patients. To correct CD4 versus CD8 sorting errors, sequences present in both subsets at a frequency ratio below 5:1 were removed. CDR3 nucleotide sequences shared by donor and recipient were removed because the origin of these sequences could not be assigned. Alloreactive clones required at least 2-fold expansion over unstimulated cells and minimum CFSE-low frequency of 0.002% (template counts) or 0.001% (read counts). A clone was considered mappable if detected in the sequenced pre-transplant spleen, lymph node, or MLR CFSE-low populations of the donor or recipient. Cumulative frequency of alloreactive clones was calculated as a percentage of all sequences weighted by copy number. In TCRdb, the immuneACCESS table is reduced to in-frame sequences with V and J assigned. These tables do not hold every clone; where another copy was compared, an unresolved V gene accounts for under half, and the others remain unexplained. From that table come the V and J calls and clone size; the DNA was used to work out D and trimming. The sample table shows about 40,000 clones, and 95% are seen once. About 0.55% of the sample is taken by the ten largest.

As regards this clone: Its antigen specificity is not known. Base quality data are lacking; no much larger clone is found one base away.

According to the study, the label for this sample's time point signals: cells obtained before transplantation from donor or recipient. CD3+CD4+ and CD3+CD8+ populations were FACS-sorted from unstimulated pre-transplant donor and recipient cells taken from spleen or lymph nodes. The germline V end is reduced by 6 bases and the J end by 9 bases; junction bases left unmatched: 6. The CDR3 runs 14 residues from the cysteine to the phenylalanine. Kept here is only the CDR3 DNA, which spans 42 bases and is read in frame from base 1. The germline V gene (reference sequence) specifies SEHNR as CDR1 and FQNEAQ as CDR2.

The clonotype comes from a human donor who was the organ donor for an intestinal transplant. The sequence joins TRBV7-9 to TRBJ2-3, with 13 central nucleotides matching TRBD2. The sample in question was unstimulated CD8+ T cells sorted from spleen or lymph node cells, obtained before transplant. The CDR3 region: CASRGTSGVGTQYF. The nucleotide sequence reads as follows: TGTGCCAGCAGAGGGACTAGCGGGGTAGGAACGCAGTATTTT.